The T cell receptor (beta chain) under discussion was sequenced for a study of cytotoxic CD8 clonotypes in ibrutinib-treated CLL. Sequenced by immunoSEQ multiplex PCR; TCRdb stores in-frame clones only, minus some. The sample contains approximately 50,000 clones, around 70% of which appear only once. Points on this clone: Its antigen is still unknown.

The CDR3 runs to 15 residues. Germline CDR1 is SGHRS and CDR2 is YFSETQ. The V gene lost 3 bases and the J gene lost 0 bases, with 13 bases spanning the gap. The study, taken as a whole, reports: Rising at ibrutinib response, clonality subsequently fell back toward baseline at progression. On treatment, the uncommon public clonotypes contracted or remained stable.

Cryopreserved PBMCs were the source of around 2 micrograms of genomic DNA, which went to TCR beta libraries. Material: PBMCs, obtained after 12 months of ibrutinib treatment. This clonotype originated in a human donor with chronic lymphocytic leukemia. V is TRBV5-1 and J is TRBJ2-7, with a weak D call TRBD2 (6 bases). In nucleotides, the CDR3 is TGCGCCAGCAGCTCGTCCCGGGGGACCTCCTACGAGCAGTACTTC. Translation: CASSSSRGTSYEQYF.